This T cell receptor beta chain was documented in a study of a mutant IDH1 vaccine in newly diagnosed glioma. Overall study: Patients were pretreated with radiotherapy, temozolomide, or both, mostly both.

General study findings and limits: Whatever changes occurred in top peripheral T cell clonotypes seemed unrelated to pseudoprogression.

Germline V CDR1 and CDR2: SGHTA, FQGNSA. The CDR3 sequence is 11 residues long. The germline V and J ends were trimmed by 5 bases and 3 bases, with 4 bases remaining between them. TCRdb's copy holds only in-frame clones and misses some; the assay was immunoSEQ multiplex PCR. This table holds tens of thousands of clones, about 80% found once. As for time point: week 5, during vaccination. The vaccine gave 300 ug of a 20-mer mutant IDH1 peptide subcutaneously per dose. Notes on this clone: Its antigen is still unknown.

The material sequenced was PBMCs, taken from a glioma patient whose treatment included an IDH1 peptide vaccine. The chain is built from TRBV7-2 and TRBJ2-5; D not resolved. The sequence was obtained from a woman younger than 30 with glioma. Some clones in this sample may be carry-over from other donors' samples. The DNA for the CDR3 is TGTGCCAGCAGCCCCAAAGAGACCCAGTACTTC. Translating it yields CASSPKETQYF. Supplemented by reference TRBV7-2 and TRBJ2-5, the full variable domain reads GAGVSQSPSNKVTEKGKDVELRCDPISGHTALYWYRQSLGQGLEFLIYFQGNSAPDKSGLPSDRFSAERTGGSVSTLTIQRTQQEDSAVYLCASSPKETQYFGPGTRLLVL.